One and the same sample provided the 25 T cell receptor beta chains below, sequenced in a study of T cell responses to AZD1222 COVID-19 vaccine. Sequencing was performed with immunoSEQ multiplex PCR; in TCRdb, only in-frame clones are kept and a portion is missing. Of approximately 170,000 clones listed, roughly 85% are singletons. Material: peripheral blood, obtained 28 days after the second AZD1222 dose. The receptors stem from an adult who received the AZD1222 COVID-19 vaccine.

In DNA form, the CDR3 reads TGCGCCAGCAGCTCGCCCAACACTGAAGCTTTCTTT. Translated, it gives CASSSPNTEAFF. The rearrangement joins TRBV5-1 to TRBJ1-1; D remains ambiguous. V shed 3 bases and J shed 2 bases, with 5 bases lying between them. The germline V gene has CDR1 SGHRS and CDR2 YFSETQ. CDR3 length: 12 residues.

This clone was counted a single time. The genes are TRBV4-1 and TRBJ2-2; 7 bases align to TRBD2. Per germline, CDR1 MGHRA and CDR2 YSYEKL. V lost 4 bases and J lost 5; bases outside the gene matches: 7. The CDR3 totals 15 residues. The CDR3 bases are TGCGCCAGCAGCCTAGACTGGGGGGGAACCGGGGAGCTGTTTTTT. Protein sequence: CASSLDWGGTGELFF.

In DNA, the CDR3 is TGTGCCATCAGTGAGCCATACTCAGGAAATCAAGAGACCCAGTACTTC. Protein: CAISEPYSGNQETQYF. The genes are TRBV10-3 and TRBJ2-5; D ambiguous. The CDR3 is made up of 16 amino acids. Germline lookup yields CDR1 ENHRY and CDR2 SYGVKD. Trimming pared 2 bases from V and 2 bases from J, leaving 15 bases between.

Details on this clone: The same CDR3 also results from other DNA sequences found in this sample. CDR3 sequence reads: CASSLGPGETQYF. CDR3 DNA sequence: TGCGCCAGCAGCTTGGGACCAGGGGAGACCCAGTACTTC. V is TRBV5-1 and J is TRBJ2-5; perhaps TRBD1 as D (5 bases). The CDR3 contains 13 residues. In germline, CDR1 is SGHRS, CDR2 YFSETQ. V was trimmed by 0 bases and J by 5 bases, leaving 8 bases between them. The whole variable domain, filled in from reference TRBV5-1 and TRBJ2-5, reads KAGVTQTPRYLIKTRGQQVTLSCSPISGHRSVSWYQQTPGQGLQFLFEYFSETQRNKGNFPGRFSGRQFSNSRSEMNVSTLELGDSALYLCASSLGPGETQYFGPGTRLLVL.

The chain couples TRBV9 to TRBJ1-2, with 9 nucleotides matching TRBD1. Germline trimming cut 4 bases from V and 1 base from J; bases unmatched to any gene: 5. CDR1 and CDR2 from the germline V gene are SGDLS and YYNGEE. The CDR3 has 15 amino acids. CDR3 loop: CASSPGQGNNYGYTF. CDR3 nucleotide sequence: TGTGCCAGCAGCCCAGGACAGGGGAATAACTATGGCTACACCTTC.

In this sample, this clone turned up once. The chain recombines TRBV2 with TRBJ2-7, with D perhaps matching TRBD1 (5 bases). Germline values: CDR1 SNHLY, CDR2 FYNNEI. The CDR3 is 15 residues long. V lost 7 bases and J lost 0, with 16 bases in between. As DNA, the CDR3 is TGTGCCAGCACCCGCGGCAGGGCGAACTCCTACGAGCAGTACTTC. Translating it yields CASTRGRANSYEQYF.

The chain employs TRBV14 and TRBJ1-1; the D is unclear. This CDR3 contains 15 residues. Per the germline V gene, CDR1 is SGHDN and CDR2 is FVKESK. With 4 bases removed from V and 2 bases from J, the gap between germline ends came to 14 bases. The CDR3 nucleotides are TGTGCCAGCAGCCCCTTGGGAGGTGCTAACACTGAAGCTTTCTTT. Amino acid sequence: CASSPLGGANTEAFF.

CDR3 sequence reads: CASSGKIQGAPFHSPLHF. CDR3 DNA sequence: TGTGCCAGCAGCGGAAAAATACAGGGGGCGCCGTTTCATTCACCCCTCCACTTT. The chain links TRBV5-5 to TRBJ1-6, with 9 nucleotides matching TRBD1. The CDR3 consists of 18 residues. The V segment lost 4 bases and the J segment 8 bases; nucleotides outside the gene matches: 16. The germline gives CDR1 SGHKS, CDR2 YYEKEE (reference sequence).

DNA of the CDR3: TGTGCCAGCAGAAGGACCCAGGGTCTCGCCTACGAGCAGTACTTC. Amino acids: CASRRTQGLAYEQYF. The V call is TRBV27, the J call TRBJ2-7; TRBD1 might be the D (5 bases). Trimming left V 6 bases short and J 2 bases short, with 17 bases between. The germline gives CDR1 MNHEY, CDR2 SMNVEV (reference sequence). The CDR3 contains 15 residues.

V and J are TRBV10-3 and TRBJ2-2; D gene uncertain. The CDR3 sequence is 14 residues long. CDR1 and CDR2 from the germline V gene are ENHRY and SYGVKD. V was trimmed by 3 bases and J by 6 bases, leaving 11 bases between them. The CDR3 protein is CAISELLGSGELFF. CDR3 in DNA: TGTGCCATCAGTGAACTTTTGGGGTCCGGGGAGCTGTTTTTT.

This chain joins TRBV19 and TRBJ1-2; possibly TRBD1 for D (5 bases). The CDR3 length is 14 residues. V lost 4 bases to trimming and J lost 10 bases, with 19 bases between them. Germline lookup yields CDR1 LNHDA and CDR2 SQIVND (reference sequence). The CDR3 DNA reads TGTGCCAGTAGTACCGGGGCAGGAGCCCGATTCTACACCTTC. Translating it yields CASSTGAGARFYTF.

This clone was seen once. J is TRBJ1-5 and V is TRBV2; 10 positions match TRBD1. Germline V gives CDR1 SNHLY, CDR2 FYNNEI. The CDR3 totals 15 residues. Trimming at V came to 6 bases and at J to 4 bases, leaving 6 bases not matched to a gene. The chain's CDR3 is CASRDQGQGNQPQHF. DNA of the CDR3: TGTGCCAGCAGAGATCAGGGACAGGGGAATCAGCCCCAGCATTTT.

The chain joins TRBV18 to TRBJ2-7; 9 bases match TRBD2. There are 15 residues in the CDR3. Germline V CDR1 and CDR2: KGHSH, LQKENI. J gave up 4 bases and V 1 base, and 5 bases lay outside the gene matches. CDR3 sequence: CASSPRVAGDYEQYF. The CDR3 DNA reads TGTGCCAGCTCACCACGGGTAGCGGGGGATTACGAGCAGTACTTC.

V usage is TRBV5-8 and J usage is TRBJ2-1; maybe TRBD2 (6 bases). The CDR3 extends over 13 amino acids. With 3 bases removed from V and 3 bases from J, the gap between germline ends came to 7 bases. Germline lookup yields CDR1 SGHTS and CDR2 YDEGEE. CDR3 sequence: CASSWRGYNEQFF. The CDR3 DNA reads TGTGCCAGCAGCTGGCGGGGCTACAATGAGCAGTTCTTC.

This chain links TRBV6-5 with TRBJ2-7; TRBD1 matches 11 bases. This CDR3 contains 14 residues. J was trimmed by 12 bases and V by 0 bases; bases with no gene match: 7. Per the germline V gene, CDR1 is MNHEY and CDR2 is SVGAGI. This CDR3 is CASSYSGQGAHPYF. DNA for the CDR3: TGTGCCAGCAGTTACTCCGGACAGGGGGCCCATCCGTACTTC.

The chain combines TRBV20-1 with TRBJ2-1; 9 positions agree with TRBD2. V lost 3 bases to trimming and J lost 4 bases; unmatched junction nucleotides: 16. CDR3 length: 18 amino acids. Germline V CDR1 and CDR2: DFQATT, SNEGSKA (reference sequence). The DNA of the CDR3 is TGCAGTGCTAGTGGTGGTATATGGCGGGGGGGTCGGTACAATGAGCAGTTCTTC. It specifies CSASGGIWRGGRYNEQFF.

This clone has a single count. The CDR3 spells CASSYSGQGKTEAFF. The CDR3 DNA reads as TGTGCCAGCAGTTACTCGGGACAGGGGAAGACTGAAGCTTTCTTT. V is TRBV6-2 or TRBV6-3 and J is TRBJ1-1; 10 bases agree with TRBD1. The CDR3 sequence is 15 residues long. The V and J ends lost 0 bases and 5 bases, in that order; junction bases with no gene match: 3. Germline V lookup: CDR1 MNHEY, CDR2 SVGEGT.

The rearrangement uses TRBV21-1 and TRBJ2-1; the D call in the table, TRBD1, was not verified against the DNA. TRBV21-1 is classified as a pseudogene. The length of the CDR3 is 14 residues. CDR3 DNA: TGTGCCAGCAGTTTCAAGACAGGACGCAATGAGCAGTTCTTC. Translating it yields CASSFKTGRNEQFF.

In DNA, the CDR3 is TGTGCCAGCAGTTACCGGTTACTAGCGGGGGGCGACGAGCAGTACTTC. Translation: CASSYRLLAGGDEQYF. V gene TRBV6-5 combines with J gene TRBJ2-7, with TRBD2 identical over 12 bases. With 2 bases clipped from V and 5 bases from J, the junction kept 7 bases outside the gene matches. There are 16 residues in the CDR3. The germline gives CDR1 MNHEY, CDR2 SVGAGI.

J is TRBJ1-2 and V is TRBV2, with D hard to call. CDR3 size: 15 residues. V was clipped by 5 bases and J by 2 bases, with 15 bases between them. Germline V CDR1 and CDR2: SNHLY, FYNNEI. CDR3 nucleotides: TGTGCCAGCAGTTACGAGGGAGACGGAAACTATGGCTACACCTTC. Protein product: CASSYEGDGNYGYTF. The full variable domain, rest sourced from reference TRBV2 and TRBJ1-2, is EPEVTQTPSHQVTQMGQEVILRCVPISNHLYFYWYRQILGQKVEFLVSFYNNEISEKSEIFDDQFSVERPDGSNFTLKIRSTKLEDSAMYFCASSYEGDGNYGYTFGSGTRLTVV.

The chain joins TRBV6-5 to TRBJ2-1, with D tentatively TRBD1 (6 bases). V lost 8 bases to trimming and J lost 9 bases, with 11 bases between them. The CDR3 sequence is 11 residues long. CDR1 MNHEY and CDR2 SVGAGI come from the germline V gene. CDR3: CASSPGVEQFF. For the CDR3, the DNA is TGTGCCAGCTCCCCAGGGGTTGAGCAGTTCTTC.

This chain joins TRBV6-5 and TRBJ2-7, with D unresolved. Trimming shortened V by 0 bases and J by 5 bases, and 14 bases separated the two germline ends. The CDR3 spans 15 residues. The germline CDR1 and CDR2 sequences are MNHEY and SVGAGI. As DNA, the CDR3 is TGTGCCAGCAGTTACTCGCGAAGGGTGGGCAACGAGCAGTACTTC. This encodes CASSYSRRVGNEQYF.

The chain uses TRBV13 and TRBJ1-6, with a tentative D call TRBD1 (6 bases). CDR3 length equals 16 residues. Germline-derived CDR1 and CDR2 are PRHDT and FYEKMQ (reference sequence). Trimming removed 6 bases from V and 5 bases from J, with 17 bases in between. The CDR3 nucleotides read TGTGCCAGCAGTCGAGGAGGGGGAGGGGATAATTCACCCCTCCACTTT. It encodes CASSRGGGGDNSPLHF.

V usage is TRBV27 and J usage is TRBJ1-2, with D maybe TRBD1 (5 bases). In germline, CDR1 is MNHEY, CDR2 SMNVEV (reference sequence). The germline V and J ends were trimmed by 5 bases and 8 bases, with 15 bases remaining between them. The CDR3 covers 13 residues. CDR3 DNA sequence: TGTGCCAGCAGTCCGACGCGGGACTCCGGCTACACCTTC. Protein: CASSPTRDSGYTF.

The chain carries TRBV7-9 and TRBJ2-5, with a tentative D call TRBD2 (7 bases). The CDR3 has 14 amino acids. Germline values: CDR1 SEHNR, CDR2 FQNEAQ (reference sequence). V dropped 4 bases and J dropped 2 bases, with 11 bases sitting between them. CDR3 protein: CASSWEGVQETQYF. The CDR3 region has the DNA TGTGCCAGCAGCTGGGAGGGGGTTCAAGAGACCCAGTACTTC.